This TCR beta chain was sequenced for a study of siplizumab effects on memory and regulatory T cells. Study results and limitations: An assignable naive or memory phenotype was lacking in roughly 75-95% of proliferating CD4+ or CD8+ clones. Naive T cells seemed more diverse than memory cells and seemed major alloresponse contributors.

Clones were sequenced by immunoSEQ multiplex PCR, and TCRdb holds only the in-frame ones, with some missing. Of roughly 100,000 clones in the sample, 90% to 95% were seen once. The germline CDR1 and CDR2 sequences are SNHLY and FYNNEI. CDR3 length: 13 residues. Trimming took 3 bases from V and 9 from J, leaving 12 bases between them. About this clone itself: Its specificity is not known.

The rearrangement uses TRBV2 and TRBJ2-1; maybe TRBD2 (5 bases). This TCR was recovered from a human donor in good health. Sequenced: CD4+ T cells sorted from blood. CDR3 sequence (DNA): TGTGCCAGCAGTGAGGGCACCGGGGTTGAGCAGTTCTTC. It is translated as CASSEGTGVEQFF.